This record concerns one TCR beta chain sequence. Its cognate antigen has yet to be identified. No much larger clone is present one base from it, and per-base qualities are unavailable. Using the deep immunoSEQ assay, TCR CDR3 regions were amplified from genomic DNA by multiplex PCR. Genomic DNA extracted from each cell subset was distributed evenly over all wells of several immunoSEQ 96-well plates, and each plate served as one replicate. Each replicate PCR for sorted subsets received 150 to 250 ng genomic DNA, equal to 30,000 or so T cell genomes. Purified libraries were quantified with a Qubit 3.0 fluorometer, sized on a Bioanalyzer 2100, and re-quantified with the KAPA Library Quantification kit. Each immunoSEQ 96-well plate was sequenced on its own single-read 150-cycle Illumina NextSeq 550 flow cell. As for how the authors treated the data: Because the immunoSEQ output held only junctional sequences and lacked quality scores, the filtering could not match the filtering applied to full-length reads. Sequences were annotated with PyIR, a Python wrapper for IgBLAST v1.9, using IMGT germline references to assign V/J genes and CDR3. Reads were removed for weak V/J assignments (E-value above 1e-6), missing CDR3, stop codons, out-of-frame junctions, or ambiguous translated residues. V3J clonotypes were defined as sequences sharing the same inferred V gene, J gene, and CDR3 amino acid sequence. The percentage overlap between two repertoires was calculated by dividing the number of shared unique clonotypes by the size of the smaller repertoire. Repertoire richness was assessed with RTK rarefaction, the Chao1 estimator, and Recon v2.1 estimates of unobserved clonotypes. For all TCRbeta clonotypes obtained by the gDNA method from a handful of donors, generation probabilities were computed with OLGA. This immuneACCESS table, as held by TCRdb, lists in-frame sequences with V and J called but not all clones. Of the missing ones, under half trace to an unresolved V gene in checked studies; the others have no known cause. For V, J and clone size, that table is used; D and trimming come from the DNA. The sample table holds about 1 million clones, of which 60% to 80% were seen once. Over 1.3% of the sample is in the top ten clones.

Looking up the germline V gene yields CDR1 SGHRS and CDR2 YFSETQ. A distance of 14 bases separates the germline ends of V and J, which lose 2 bases and 4 bases respectively. The CDR3 contains 15 residues, cysteine and phenylalanine counted. The entry retains the CDR3 DNA only, 45 bases that are in frame from base 1. This record belongs to a study of shared clonotypes between healthy human individuals (dated by TCRdb to 2020 to 2021). For the study in its entirety: The cohort included a few men and a couple of women between 18 and 49 years of age. For each donor, CD4 naive and CD4 memory were each run on three plates, CD8 naive on two plates, and CD8 memory on one plate. The study deeply sequenced blood TCR repertoires of five healthy adults to estimate repertoire size and the extent of clonotype sharing between individuals. To increase sequencing depth and limit assay-specific biases, TCR repertoire library preparation and sequencing were carried out by different laboratories using diverse techniques. Leukapheresis yielded between about 0.85 and 9 billion PBMCs per donor.

Summary of the overall study and its limitations: Even with the large sequencing depth, rarefaction of the sorted-subset datasets indicated that sequencing was incomplete. Higher generation probabilities were observed for clonotypes shared by all four sorted-subset donors than for non-shared clonotypes. Sampling was restricted to blood, and TCR repertoires in tissues likely differ from the TCR repertoires found in blood. Based on pairwise subsampling, the degree of clonotype sharing among donors was expected to be affected by sequencing depth. Naive subsets generally had larger estimated clonotype richness than memory subsets. When four donors were compared, the shared fraction of clonotypes was 5% to 6.5% for naive CD4, approximately 3.5% for naive CD8, 2.3% for memory CD4, and about 0.36% for memory CD8. Because the study included a small number of donors, the genetic and exposure-history diversity represented was limited.

The donors were healthy, HIV-negative adults with no recently reported acute infections or vaccinations. Every donor was a Caucasian adult residing in Nashville, Tennessee, USA. Magnetic negative selection was used to enrich CD4+ T cells, after which naive cells were positively selected on CD45RA and the negative fraction became the memory subset. Blood was collected by leukapheresis, and PBMCs were isolated by Ficoll-Histopaque density gradient centrifugation and then cryopreserved in liquid nitrogen vapor phase. Analytical flow cytometry was used to check the purity and quantity of each magnetically sorted T cell population. Genomic DNA was isolated from every sorted fraction and measured by UV absorbance on a Nanodrop 2000c.

This TCR came from a young man in good health. Sequenced sample: memory CD4+ T cells sorted from blood. The sample's cell subset or site label, decoded: CD45RA-negative fraction. The chain couples TRBV5-1 to TRBJ2-3, with TRBD1 perhaps the D gene, on 5 matching bases. The CDR3 region reads CASSLTGLQADTQYF. The DNA reads as follows: TGCGCCAGCAGCTTAACAGGCCTTCAGGCAGATACGCAGTATTTT.